These T cell receptor beta chains were read from a single sample in a study of monozygotic twins with inflammatory bowel disease. TCRdb re-called the 5' RACE reads and shows each CDR3 protein once, DNA omitted. This sample's table has about 420,000 distinct CDR3 sequences. Sequenced input: blood. All receptors come from a human donor with ulcerative colitis or Crohn's disease, or a healthy co-twin of an affected twin (not recorded which). The CDR3 runs from the conserved cysteine through the conserved F or W.

CASSPQGYNEQFF | TRBJ2-1 | TRBV7-2
CASSLRAGGPKDEQFF | TRBJ2-1 | TRBV7-3
CASKTGGDEKLFF | TRBJ1-4 | TRBV12-3/TRBV12-4
CASSSFDRDKYF | TRBJ2-7 | TRBV7-2
CSARAGGKNEQFF | TRBJ2-1 | TRBV20-1
CASRAIRTEIYYGYTF | TRBJ1-2 | TRBV6-2/TRBV6-3
CASSKEEGQAGRGVNNSPLHF | TRBJ1-6 | TRBV21-1
CASSARLAGLRADTQYF | TRBJ2-3 | TRBV11-2
CASSQEMGLAGGTQFF | TRBJ2-1 | TRBV4-2
CASSFWAKQETQYF | TRBJ2-5 | TRBV12-3/TRBV12-4
CASSYQGFPDTQYF | TRBJ2-3 | TRBV6-2/TRBV6-3
CASSFQGFWSNQPQHF | TRBJ1-5 | TRBV28
CASSSRGSSTDTQYF | TRBJ2-3 | TRBV5-1
CASGWGGTEAFF | TRBJ1-1 | TRBV7-9
CASSLHWDTEAFF | TRBJ1-1 | TRBV12-3/TRBV12-4
CATSESGTGAYNEQFF | TRBJ2-1 | TRBV24-1
CATSLQGALNTGELFF | TRBJ2-2 | TRBV15
CASSFKGGGDNEQFF | TRBJ2-1 | TRBV5-4
CASSLVLAGTSGYNEQFF | TRBJ2-1 | TRBV5-1
CASSRTGRGPQHF | TRBJ1-5 | TRBV7-6
CASRQGTASNQPQHF | TRBJ1-5 | TRBV5-1
CAAAEASGNTIYF | TRBJ1-3 | TRBV6-5
CASSLGQGYTDTQYF | TRBJ2-3 | TRBV11-2
CASRDRQGPWTEAFF | TRBJ1-1 | TRBV3-1
CASRQGILGNQPQHF | TRBJ1-5 | TRBV19
CASSIRDRVSQAFF | TRBJ1-1 | TRBV19
CASSEPGTANTEAFF | TRBJ1-1 | TRBV2
CASSPEPGGGYTF | TRBJ1-2 | TRBV19
CASSLADRGIRMNTEAFF | TRBJ1-1 | TRBV5-5
CASRGFYTGELFF | TRBJ2-2 | TRBV5-1
CASSPGQALSTDTQYF | TRBJ2-3 | TRBV7-2
CASSLSTSGTYEQYF | TRBJ2-7 | TRBV27
CASSQVMTDTQYF | TRBJ2-3 | TRBV3-1
CASSSAGTQIHLAKNMQYF | TRBJ2-4 | TRBV11-2
CASRYQQGGYTF | TRBJ1-2 | TRBV2
CASRPGDRVKYNEQFF | TRBJ2-1 | TRBV5-1
CASSFSGEDTQYF | TRBJ2-3 | TRBV11-2
CASSWDPPASGIVTRETQYF | TRBJ2-5 | TRBV5-1
CASISRYMAGGNEQFF | TRBJ2-1 | TRBV23-1
CIAGSGAFGETQYF | TRBJ2-5 | TRBV20-1
CASSLVQETQYF | TRBJ2-5 | TRBV5-6
CASSLRGTLKFYEQYF | TRBJ2-7 | TRBV6-2/TRBV6-3
CASSLEAGNQPQHF | TRBJ1-5 | TRBV5-1
CASSLESGHTGELFF | TRBJ2-2 | TRBV11-3
CASSLGSEVDTQYF | TRBJ2-3 | TRBV11-2
CSARDWARSDTEAFF | TRBJ1-1 | TRBV20-1
CASSSGTGGATGELFF | TRBJ2-2 | TRBV5-1
CASSPGTSGFRARTQYF | TRBJ2-3 | TRBV7-2